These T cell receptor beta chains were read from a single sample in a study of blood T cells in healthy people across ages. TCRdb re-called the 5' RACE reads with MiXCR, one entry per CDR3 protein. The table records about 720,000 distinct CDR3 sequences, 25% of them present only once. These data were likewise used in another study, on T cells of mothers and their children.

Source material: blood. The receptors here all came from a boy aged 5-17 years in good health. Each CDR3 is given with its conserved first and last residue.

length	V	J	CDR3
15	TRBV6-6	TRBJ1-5	CASSYSDRVDQPQHF
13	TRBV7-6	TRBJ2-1	CASSPTEYNEQFF
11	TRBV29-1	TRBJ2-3	CSVGVGDTQYF
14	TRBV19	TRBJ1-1	CASSTGTLAFEAFF
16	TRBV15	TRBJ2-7	CATSRRISGGLGEQYF
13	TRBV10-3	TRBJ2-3	CAISEGTTDTQYF
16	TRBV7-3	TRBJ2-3	CASSPAGGGNTDTQYF
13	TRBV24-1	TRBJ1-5	CATSDAGNQPQHF
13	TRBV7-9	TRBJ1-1	CASSLDAFTEAFF
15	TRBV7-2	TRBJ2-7	CASSWSGESSYEQYF
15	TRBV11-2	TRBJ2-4	CASQRPGVAKNIQYF
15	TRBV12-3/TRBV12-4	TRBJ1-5	CASSLAAAGGQPQHF
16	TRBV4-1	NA	CASSQEEGGYEETQYF
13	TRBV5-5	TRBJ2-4	CASSLVFGRIQYF
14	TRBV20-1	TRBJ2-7	CSANPNGESYEQYF
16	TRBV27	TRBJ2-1	CASSFHERENYNEQFF
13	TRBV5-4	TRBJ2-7	CASSEVTGGQQYF
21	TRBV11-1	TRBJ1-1	CASSKGSPGPELGNMNTEAFF
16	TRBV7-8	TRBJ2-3	CASSLEAGGPPDTQYF
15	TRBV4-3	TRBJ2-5	CASSQDTGLAGTQYF
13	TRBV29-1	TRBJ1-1	CSGTPLLVTEAFF
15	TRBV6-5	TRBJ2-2	CASKSDRASTGELFF
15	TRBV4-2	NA	CASSQVIAGNHEQYF
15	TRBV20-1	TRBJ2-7	CSAQRGRGGYYEQYF
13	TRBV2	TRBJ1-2	CASRGRGVYGYTF
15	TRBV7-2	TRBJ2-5	CASSLGQGIRETQYF
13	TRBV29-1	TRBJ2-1	CSDLAGNYNEQFF
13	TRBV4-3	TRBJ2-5	CASSQNNQETQYF
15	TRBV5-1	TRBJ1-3	CASSTYGTGGNTIYF
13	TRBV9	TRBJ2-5	CASSPQQGQTQYF
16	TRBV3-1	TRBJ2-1	CASSQWKGRSYNEQFF
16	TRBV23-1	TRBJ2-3	CASIPLDRDGTDTQYF
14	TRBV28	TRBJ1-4	CASRKTGAGEKLFF
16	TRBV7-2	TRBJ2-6	CASNLQGAPGANVLTF
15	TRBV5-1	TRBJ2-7	CASSWAGTGSYEQYF
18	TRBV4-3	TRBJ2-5	CASSQVNPFDSEKETQYF
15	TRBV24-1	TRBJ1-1	CATSDSTGGNTEAFF
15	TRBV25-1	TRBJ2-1	CASSVPRGGANEQFF
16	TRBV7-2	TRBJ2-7	CASSFRPTSGSSEQYF
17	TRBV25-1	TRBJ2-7	CASSEGFGRGSSYEQYF
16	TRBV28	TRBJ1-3	CASSLTGLSLGNTIYF
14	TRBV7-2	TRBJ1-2	CASSPGGTLYGYTF
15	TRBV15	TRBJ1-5	CATSRDWGGNQPQHF
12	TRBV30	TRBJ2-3	CAWGRIVDTQYF
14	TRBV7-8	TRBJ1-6	CASSLQGANSPLHF
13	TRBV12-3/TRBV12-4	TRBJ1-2	CASSPEESYGYTF
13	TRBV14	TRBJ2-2	CASSQHYTGELFF
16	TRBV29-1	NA	CSVKTTGSGEQYEQYF
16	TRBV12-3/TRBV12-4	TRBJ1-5	CASSLEGAKDNQPQHF
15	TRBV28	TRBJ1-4	CARSEAGRANEKLFF
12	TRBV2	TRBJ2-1	CASRRVGNEQFF
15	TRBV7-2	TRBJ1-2	CASSPRTGYNYGYTF
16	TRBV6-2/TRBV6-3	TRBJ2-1	CASIHGGLAGLNEQFF
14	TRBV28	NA	CASSETGIRNEQYF
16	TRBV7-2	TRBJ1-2	CASSLLAGGLNYGYTF
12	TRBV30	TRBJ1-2	CAWRGGAGGYTF
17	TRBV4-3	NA	CASSPKGLAGALNEQFF
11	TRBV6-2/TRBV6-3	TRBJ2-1	CASSTLGEQFF
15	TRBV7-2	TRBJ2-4	CASSLVELDKNIHYF